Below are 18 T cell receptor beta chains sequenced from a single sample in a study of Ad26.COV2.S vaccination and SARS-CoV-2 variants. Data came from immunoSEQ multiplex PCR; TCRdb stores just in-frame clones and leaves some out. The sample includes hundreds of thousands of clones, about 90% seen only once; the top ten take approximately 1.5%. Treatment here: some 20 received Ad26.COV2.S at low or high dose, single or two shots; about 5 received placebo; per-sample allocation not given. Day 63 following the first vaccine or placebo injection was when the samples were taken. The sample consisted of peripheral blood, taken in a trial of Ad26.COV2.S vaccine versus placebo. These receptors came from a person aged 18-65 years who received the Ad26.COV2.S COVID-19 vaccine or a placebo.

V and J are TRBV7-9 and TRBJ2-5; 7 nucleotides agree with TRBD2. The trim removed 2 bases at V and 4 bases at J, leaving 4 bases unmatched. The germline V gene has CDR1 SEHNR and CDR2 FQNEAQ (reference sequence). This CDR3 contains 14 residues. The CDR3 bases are TGTGCCAGCAGCTTACGGACGGGGGGAGAGACCCAGTACTTC. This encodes CASSLRTGGETQYF. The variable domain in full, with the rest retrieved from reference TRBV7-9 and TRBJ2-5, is DTGVSQNPRHKITKRGQNVTFRCDPISEHNRLYWYRQTLGQGPEFLTYFQNEAQLEKSRLLSDRFSAERPKGSFSTLEIQRTEQGDSAMYLCASSLRTGGETQYFGPGTRLLVL.

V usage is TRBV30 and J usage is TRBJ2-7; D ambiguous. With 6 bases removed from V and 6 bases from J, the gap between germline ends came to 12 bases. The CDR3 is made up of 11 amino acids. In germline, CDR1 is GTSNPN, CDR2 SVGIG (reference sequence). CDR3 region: CACALSAEQYF. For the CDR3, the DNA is TGTGCCTGCGCGCTGTCCGCCGAGCAGTACTTC.

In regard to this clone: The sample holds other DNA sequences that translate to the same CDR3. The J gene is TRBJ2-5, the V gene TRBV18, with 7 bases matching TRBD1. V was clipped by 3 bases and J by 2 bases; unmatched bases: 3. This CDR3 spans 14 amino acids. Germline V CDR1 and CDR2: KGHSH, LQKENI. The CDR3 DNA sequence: TGTGCCAGCTCACCCAGACAGGGTCAAGAGACCCAGTACTTC. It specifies CASSPRQGQETQYF.

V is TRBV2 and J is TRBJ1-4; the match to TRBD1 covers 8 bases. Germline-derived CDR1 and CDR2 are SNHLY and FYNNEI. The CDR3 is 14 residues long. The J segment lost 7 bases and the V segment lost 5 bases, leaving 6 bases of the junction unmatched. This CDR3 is CASSPVQGGEKLFF. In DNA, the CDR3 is TGTGCCAGCAGTCCTGTACAGGGGGGTGAAAAACTGTTTTTT.

The CDR3 is CASSSTGAFKTLYGYTF. The DNA of the CDR3 is TGTGCCAGCAGCTCAACAGGGGCGTTTAAGACTCTATATGGCTACACCTTC. The gene calls are TRBV7-9 and TRBJ1-2; 7 nucleotides line up with TRBD1. The J segment lost 5 bases and the V segment lost 4 bases, leaving 16 bases of the junction unmatched. Germline V gives CDR1 SEHNR, CDR2 FQNEAQ (reference sequence). The CDR3 is 17 residues long.

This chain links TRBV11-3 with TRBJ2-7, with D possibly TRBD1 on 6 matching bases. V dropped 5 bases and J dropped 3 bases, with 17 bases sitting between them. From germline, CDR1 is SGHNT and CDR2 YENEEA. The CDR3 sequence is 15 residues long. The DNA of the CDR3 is TGTGCCAGCAGCCCGACAGGTCGATCTATCTACGAGCAGTACTTC. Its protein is CASSPTGRSIYEQYF.

CDR3 residues: CASSIDHAGFTQPQHF. In DNA, the CDR3 is TGTGCCAGTAGTATAGATCACGCAGGGTTTACTCAGCCCCAGCATTTT. The rearrangement uses TRBV19 and TRBJ1-5; possible D gene TRBD1, 5 bases. V lost 0 bases and J lost 6, with 15 bases in between. The CDR3 contains 16 residues. Germline values: CDR1 LNHDA, CDR2 SQIVND (reference sequence).

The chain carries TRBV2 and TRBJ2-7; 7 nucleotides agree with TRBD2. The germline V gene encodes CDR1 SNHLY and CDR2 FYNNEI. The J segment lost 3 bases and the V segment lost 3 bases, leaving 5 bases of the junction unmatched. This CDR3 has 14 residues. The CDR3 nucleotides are TGTGCCAGCAGTGAGGGGGGGGTAATCTACGAGCAGTACTTC. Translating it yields CASSEGGVIYEQYF.

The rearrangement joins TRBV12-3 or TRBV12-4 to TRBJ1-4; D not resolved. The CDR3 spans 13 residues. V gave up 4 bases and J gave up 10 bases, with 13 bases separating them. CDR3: CASSSPGPSKLFF. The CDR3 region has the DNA TGTGCCAGCAGTTCACCGGGCCCATCAAAACTGTTTTTT.

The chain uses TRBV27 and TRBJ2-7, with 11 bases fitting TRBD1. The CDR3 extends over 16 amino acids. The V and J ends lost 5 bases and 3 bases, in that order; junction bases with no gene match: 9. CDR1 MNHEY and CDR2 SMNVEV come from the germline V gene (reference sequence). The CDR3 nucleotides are TGTGCCAGCAGTCCTATCTCCGGGACAGGGGGCTACGAGCAGTACTTC. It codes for CASSPISGTGGYEQYF.

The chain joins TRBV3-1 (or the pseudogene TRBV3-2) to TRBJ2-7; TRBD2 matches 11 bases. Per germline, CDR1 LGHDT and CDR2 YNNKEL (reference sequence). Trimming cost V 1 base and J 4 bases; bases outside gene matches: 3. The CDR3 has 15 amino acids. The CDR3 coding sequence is TGTGCCAGCAGCCAAGCGTCTAGCGGGAGGTACGAGCAGTACTTC. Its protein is CASSQASSGRYEQYF.

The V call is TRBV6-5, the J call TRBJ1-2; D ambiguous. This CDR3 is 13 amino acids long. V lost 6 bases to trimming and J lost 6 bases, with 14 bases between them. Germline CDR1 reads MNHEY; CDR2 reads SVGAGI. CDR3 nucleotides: TGTGCCAGCAGCGGACCCAATAAAGATGGCTACACCTTC. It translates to CASSGPNKDGYTF.

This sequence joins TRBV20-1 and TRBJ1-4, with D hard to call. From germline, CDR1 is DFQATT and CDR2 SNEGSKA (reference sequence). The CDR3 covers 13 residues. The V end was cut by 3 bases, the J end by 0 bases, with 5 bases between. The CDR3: CSASSTTNEKLFF. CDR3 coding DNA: TGCAGTGCTAGTTCAACAACTAATGAAAAACTGTTTTTT.

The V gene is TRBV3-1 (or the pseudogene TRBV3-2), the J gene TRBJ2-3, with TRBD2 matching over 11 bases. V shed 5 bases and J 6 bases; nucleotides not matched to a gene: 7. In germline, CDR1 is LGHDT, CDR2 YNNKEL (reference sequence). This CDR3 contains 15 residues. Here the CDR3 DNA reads TGTGCCAGCAGCTTCACTAGCGGGAGATCGGATACGCAGTATTTT. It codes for CASSFTSGRSDTQYF.

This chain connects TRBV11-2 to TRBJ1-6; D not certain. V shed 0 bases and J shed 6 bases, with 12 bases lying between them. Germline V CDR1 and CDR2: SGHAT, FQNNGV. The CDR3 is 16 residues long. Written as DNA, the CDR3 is TGTGCCAGCAGCTTAGATCGGGAGGACGTTAATTCACCCCTCCACTTT. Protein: CASSLDREDVNSPLHF.

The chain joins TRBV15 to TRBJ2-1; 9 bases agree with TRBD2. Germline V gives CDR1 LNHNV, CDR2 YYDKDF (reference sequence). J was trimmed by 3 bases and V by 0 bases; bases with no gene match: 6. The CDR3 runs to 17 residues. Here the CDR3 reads CATSRDGSGGSYNEQFF. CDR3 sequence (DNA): TGTGCCACCAGCAGAGATGGGAGCGGGGGGAGCTACAATGAGCAGTTCTTC.

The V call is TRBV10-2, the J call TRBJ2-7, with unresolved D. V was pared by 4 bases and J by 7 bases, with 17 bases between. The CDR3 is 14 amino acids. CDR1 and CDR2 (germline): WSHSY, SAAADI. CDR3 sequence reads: CASSVGISPLEQYF. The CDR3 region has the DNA TGCGCCAGCAGTGTAGGGATTTCTCCATTGGAGCAGTACTTC.

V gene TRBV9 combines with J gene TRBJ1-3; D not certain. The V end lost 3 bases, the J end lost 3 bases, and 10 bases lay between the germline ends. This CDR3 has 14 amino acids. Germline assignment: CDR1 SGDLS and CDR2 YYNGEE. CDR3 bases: TGTGCCAGCAGCGCACAGACATTTGGAAACACCATATATTTT. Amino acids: CASSAQTFGNTIYF.